The 7 T cell receptor beta chains reported below all come from one sample, sequenced in a study of OX40 agonist ivuxolimab in advanced cancers. Produced via immunoSEQ multiplex PCR; TCRdb's table is partial and in-frame only. The sample shows some 96,000 clones, approximately 91% of them seen only once. Sequenced material: CD4+ or CD8+ T cells sorted from blood, taken in a trial of the OX40 agonist ivuxolimab. The receptors come from an adult with an advanced solid tumor such as melanoma, head and neck, liver or kidney cancer.

The rearrangement uses TRBV6-1 and TRBJ2-7, with D unresolved. V was pared by 1 base and J by 2 bases, with 12 bases between. The CDR3 runs to 15 residues. The germline V gene has CDR1 MNHNS and CDR2 SASEGT. The CDR3 DNA sequence: TGTGCCAGCAGTGAAGATACCGGTATGGCCTACGAGCAGTACTTC. It translates to CASSEDTGMAYEQYF.

CDR3 bases: TGTGCCAGCAGCCGGGAGCTCATCTATGGCTACACCTTC. Translated, it gives CASSRELIYGYTF. The chain employs TRBV2 and TRBJ1-2; unclear D gene. V gave up 6 bases and J gave up 4 bases, with 12 bases separating them. Germline V lookup: CDR1 SNHLY, CDR2 FYNNEI. The CDR3 totals 13 residues.

Only a few counts were recorded for this clone. The CDR3 region is CASSLLSDTQYF. For the CDR3, the DNA is TGTGCCAGCAGTCTCCTTTCAGATACGCAGTATTTT. The rearrangement links TRBV25-1 to TRBJ2-3; no firm D call. Trimming removed 5 bases at V and 4 bases at J, with 7 bases between. This CDR3 is built from 12 residues. CDR1 is MGHDK and CDR2 is SYGVNS in the germline V gene.

This chain connects TRBV6-1 to TRBJ2-6, with D tentatively TRBD1 (5 bases). This CDR3 spans 17 amino acids. Trimming took off 3 bases at V and 4 bases at J, with 16 bases between the two ends. The V gene's germline CDR1 is MNHNS and CDR2 SASEGT. The CDR3 region is CASSDAGFPWGANVLTF. The CDR3 nucleotides are TGTGCCAGCAGTGACGCAGGGTTTCCGTGGGGGGCCAACGTCCTGACTTTC.

V is TRBV7-6 and J is TRBJ2-5; 10 bases map to TRBD2. CDR3 length equals 15 residues. Germline lookup yields CDR1 SGHVS and CDR2 FNYEAQ. V shed 3 bases, J shed 7 bases, and the junction held 8 bases outside the gene matches. In DNA form, the CDR3 reads TGTGCCAGCAGCTTTTCAGCGGGGGGGGCCAGGACCCAGTACTTC. Protein product: CASSFSAGGARTQYF.

On this clone: The sample contains more than one DNA sequence encoding this CDR3. J is TRBJ2-7 and V is TRBV28, with a tentative D call TRBD2 (5 bases). CDR1 and CDR2 from the germline V gene are MDHEN and SYDVKM. There are 11 residues in the CDR3. With 4 bases removed from V and 4 bases from J, the gap between germline ends came to 5 bases. As DNA, the CDR3 is TGTGCCAGCAGTTCGGGGTACGAGCAGTACTTC. Translation: CASSSGYEQYF.

This chain connects TRBV9 to TRBJ2-7; 11 positions match TRBD2. CDR3 size: 18 residues. With V trimmed by 4 bases and J by 4 bases, 16 bases remained unmatched. Germline V gives CDR1 SGDLS, CDR2 YYNGEE. The DNA for the CDR3 is TGTGCCAGCAGCTCCGGGACTAGCGGTCCTCGAAAAGGATACGAGCAGTACTTC. The encoded protein is CASSSGTSGPRKGYEQYF.